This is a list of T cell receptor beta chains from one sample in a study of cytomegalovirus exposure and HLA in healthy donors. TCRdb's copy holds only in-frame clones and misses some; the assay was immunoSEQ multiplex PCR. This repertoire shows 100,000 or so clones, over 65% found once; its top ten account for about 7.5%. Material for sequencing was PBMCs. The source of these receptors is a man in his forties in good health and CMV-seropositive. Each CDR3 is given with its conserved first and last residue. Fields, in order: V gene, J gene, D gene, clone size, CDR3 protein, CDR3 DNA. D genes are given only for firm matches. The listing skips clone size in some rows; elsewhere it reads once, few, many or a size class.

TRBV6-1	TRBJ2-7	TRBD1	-	CASSEQGAGSDEQYF	TGTGCCAGCAGCGAACAGGGGGCTGGGTCGGACGAGCAGTACTTC
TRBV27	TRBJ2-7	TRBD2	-	CASRPAGLTIYEQYF	TGTGCCAGCAGGCCAGCGGGGTTGACTATCTACGAGCAGTACTTC
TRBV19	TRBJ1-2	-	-	CASSILVQGSYGYTF	TGTGCCAGTAGTATATTGGTTCAGGGTTCCTATGGCTACACCTTC
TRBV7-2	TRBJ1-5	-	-	CASSLSGYSAQPQHF	TGTGCCAGCAGCTTATCGGGGTATTCGGCTCAGCCCCAGCATTTT
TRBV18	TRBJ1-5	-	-	CASSPGSGSHQPQHF	TGTGCCAGCTCACCAGGATCAGGGTCCCATCAGCCCCAGCATTTT
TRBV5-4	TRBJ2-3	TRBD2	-	CASSLNSGSITDTQYF	TGTGCCAGCAGCTTGAATAGCGGGAGCATCACAGATACGCAGTATTTT
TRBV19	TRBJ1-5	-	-	CASSIDPLRGRGIEQPQHF	TGTGCCAGTAGTATAGATCCCCTTCGTGGCAGGGGAATAGAACAGCCCCAGCATTTT
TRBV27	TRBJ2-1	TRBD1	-	CASSRPGTGVPEQFF	TGTGCCAGCAGCCGTCCCGGGACAGGGGTCCCTGAGCAGTTCTTC
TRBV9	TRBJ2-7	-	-	CASPPWGDEQYF	TGTGCCAGCCCTCCATGGGGCGACGAGCAGTACTTC
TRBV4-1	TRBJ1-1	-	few	CASSQEMVGTEAFF	TGCGCCAGCAGCCAAGAAATGGTCGGGACTGAAGCTTTCTTT
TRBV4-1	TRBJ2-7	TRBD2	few	CASSLGTSGREQYF	TGCGCCAGCAGCCTCGGAACTAGCGGTCGCGAGCAGTACTTC
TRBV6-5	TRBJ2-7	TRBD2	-	CASRGLAGFNYEQYF	TGTGCCAGCAGGGGGCTAGCGGGGTTTAACTACGAGCAGTACTTC
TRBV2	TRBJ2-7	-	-	CASSEGTYYAYEQYF	TGTGCCAGCAGTGAAGGGACTTACTACGCCTACGAGCAGTACTTC
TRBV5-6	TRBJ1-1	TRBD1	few	CASSLNTGTGRTEAFF	TGTGCCAGCAGCTTAAATACCGGGACAGGGAGGACTGAAGCTTTCTTT
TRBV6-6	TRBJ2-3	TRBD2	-	CASSYVAGGPRDTQYF	TGTGCCAGCAGTTACGTAGCGGGAGGGCCACGGGATACGCAGTATTTT
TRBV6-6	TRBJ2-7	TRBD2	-	CASSGGLYEQYF	TGTGCCAGCTCGGGGGGACTCTACGAGCAGTACTTC